In this sample, the clone carrying this TCR beta chain turned up a few times. The record originates from a study of patients and donors after allogeneic stem cell transplantation. CDR1 SGDLS and CDR2 YYNGEE come from the germline V gene. V lost 2 bases, J lost 0 bases, and 4 bases stayed unmatched. The CDR3 length is 16 residues. Each CDR3 protein is one row after TCRdb ran MiXCR on the RT-PCR reads. The sample carries a few hundred thousand distinct CDR3 sequences, around 14% recorded once. Sequencing was performed on blood, either unsorted or a sorted T cell fraction (not recorded which). The clonotype was recovered from a human donor who was either an allogeneic HSCT recipient or a stem cell or donor lymphocyte infusion donor (not recorded which). It is not recorded whose cells these are; they may come from a transplant donor. V gene TRBV9 combines with J gene TRBJ2-2; 7 bases are a match to TRBD2. The CDR3: CASSVFAGANTGELFF. CDR3 bases: TGTGCCAGCAGCGTGTTTGCGGGAGCGAACACCGGGGAGCTGTTTTTT.